Sequencing of this T cell receptor (beta chain) was carried out in a study of T cells in Graves' hyperthyroidism and ophthalmopathy (dated 2019 in TCRdb). Looking at the study overall: To identify distinguishing TCR V-J signatures, a discovery cohort of 90 to 100 patients was used, comprising 43 with Graves' ophthalmopathy and 57 with stable Graves' hyperthyroidism. An independent validation cohort of some 18 hyperthyroidism patients and about 16 patients who later progressed to ophthalmopathy tested prospective prediction of ophthalmopathy. After blood sampling, hyperthyroidism patients were treated with methimazole at a starting dose of 30 mg daily, and ophthalmopathy patients were treated with high-dose intravenous methylprednisolone. The study also compared thyroid tissue and blood T-cell repertoires from about 6 Graves' hyperthyroidism patients. TCR Vbeta CDR3 sequencing of roughly 140 peripheral blood samples (around 45 ophthalmopathy, 75 hyperthyroidism and roughly 17 progressor patients) is reported in the paper. The 85 to 100 discovery patients were divided at random into training and test sets in a 7:3 ratio.

The CDR3 runs 14 amino acids, cysteine and phenylalanine included. Left in the record is the CDR3 DNA by itself, 42 bases read in frame from the first base. Taken from the germline V gene, the CDR1 and CDR2 loops are SGHRS and YFSETQ. Trimming removed 1 base from V and 5 bases from J, leaving 13 bases between the germline ends. Beyond this particular receptor, the publication reports: Blood samples also contained most of the expanded thyroid clonotypes (frequency above 0.001), which suggests that blood repertoires may reflect thyroid immune responses. In validation, the model predicted progression to ophthalmopathy a median of around six months before onset, with roughly 71% sensitivity and roughly 77% specificity. Sample size was not statistically predetermined, and investigators were not blinded to group allocation. In cross-validation, a model built on a 13 V-J signature told ophthalmopathy apart from stable hyperthyroidism with approximately 90% sensitivity and around 83% specificity, and in testing the same model reached 80%/75%.

The TCR beta CDR3 regions were amplified from RNA transcripts. For the first round of RT-PCR on the TCR CDR3, the HTBI primer set was used together with the Qiagen OneStep RT-PCR kit. Libraries were constructed in a second round of multiplex PCR, after which size selection and purification were carried out. Sequencing of the libraries was done on an Illumina HiSeq2000 using paired-end 100 bp reads. Per the source publication's procedure: SOAPnuke was used to process the raw data, throwing out any read that contained adapters or uncalled bases, had a mean Phred below 15, or lacked an exact constant-primer or identifier match. High-quality paired reads were merged with COPE v1.2.5, and unique nucleotide sequences were defined as clonotypes. MiTCR v1.1 was used to align the clonotypes against IMGT TRBV, TRBD and TRBJ reference segments. Analysis was restricted to V-J combinations with a frequency above 0.0001, which covered 99.2% of repertoires. The TCS score was defined as F50 (clonal expansion) divided by E x V (chaos), with BLOSUM62-based TCRdist calculated between CDR3 peptides within each V-J. Welch's t-statistics and random forest reduced around 520 V-J features to roughly 13, which were used in a naive Bayes classifier (R e1071). The similarity between thyroid and blood repertoires was quantified using the Morisita-Horn index. Using fastp trimming at Q25 and MiXCR clonotype assembly, TCRdb reanalyzed the public sequencing data and kept in-frame beta chains. Rows are combined by CDR3 protein, so each entry shows the most common genes and DNA. TCRdb's processing, not the authors' own work, is the source of the V and J calls. Across this sample there are about 540,000 distinct CDR3 sequences, with more than 45% seen only once. The ten largest clones represent approximately 8.4% of the sample.

Graves' hyperthyroidism was defined as stable when no progression to ophthalmopathy occurred over 18 months of follow-up. Hyperthyroidism patients were newly diagnosed, with disease duration under 2 months, and aged 18 to 65 years. Any patient with an uncontrolled infection, another autoimmune disease, pregnancy or lactation was excluded. Diagnoses relied on clinical symptoms, serum thyroxine and TRAb, thyroid ultrasound and orbital computed tomography. Total RNA was extracted with Trizol reagent, and quality was checked on an Agilent 2100 Bioanalyzer. This clonotype was seen at least ten times. No antigen is known for it. Per-base qualities were not stored, and no clone one base away is much larger.

The sample comprised peripheral blood or thyroid tissue (not recorded which). The TCR originated in a woman aged 18 to 35 with Graves' hyperthyroidism. The chain is assembled from TRBV5-1 and TRBJ2-7, with no confidently assigned D gene. The CDR3 in this case is CASSLRARGNEQYF. In nucleotide form, the sequence is TGCGCCAGCAGCTTGAGGGCTAGAGGTAACGAGCAGTACTTC. The entire variable domain, with the stretches around the CDR3 drawn from the reference TRBV5-1 and TRBJ2-7 proteins, is KAGVTQTPRYLIKTRGQQVTLSCSPISGHRSVSWYQQTPGQGLQFLFEYFSETQRNKGNFPGRFSGRQFSNSRSEMNVSTLELGDSALYLCASSLRARGNEQYFGPGTRLTVT.